This TCR beta chain was obtained from a study of identical twins. TCRdb reanalysed the 5' RACE reads using MiXCR and keeps one entry per CDR3 protein. The table lists 450,000 or so distinct CDR3 sequences, 14% of them singletons. The CDR3 covers 17 residues. From germline, CDR1 is SGHAT and CDR2 FQNNGV. V lost 1 base to trimming and J lost 3 bases; unmatched junction nucleotides: 8. The data were also submitted as part of a second study, on yellow fever vaccine responses in identical twins.

Source material: CD4+ T cells sorted from blood. This TCR was recovered from a woman aged 18-30 years in good health. The V and J genes are TRBV11-2 and TRBJ2-3; 9 positions match TRBD1. The CDR3 DNA follows: TGTGCCAGCAGCTTAGTTTCCGGGACAGGGTGGACAGATACGCAGTATTTT. Protein product: CASSLVSGTGWTDTQYF.